This TCR beta chain was recorded in a study of T cells in Graves' hyperthyroidism and ophthalmopathy. Whole-study findings and limits: Ophthalmopathy and stable hyperthyroidism were told apart by a 13 V-J model.

TCR beta CDR3 regions were amplified from RNA transcripts. First-round RT-PCR with HTBI primers amplified the TCR CDR3 region. One entry per CDR3 protein, called by TCRdb with MiXCR from the multiplex PCR reads. The data contain a few hundred thousand distinct CDR3 sequences, around an eighth of them singletons. Trimming removed 8 bases from V and 2 bases from J, with 16 bases in between. CDR3 length equals 14 residues. Germline V gene lookup returns CDR1 SNHLY and CDR2 FYNNEI. This clonotype was picked up many times. Its antigen is not identified. In patients aged 18 to 65, hyperthyroidism was newly diagnosed, with duration under 2 months. Diagnoses rested on clinical symptoms, serum thyroxine and TRAb, thyroid ultrasound and orbital computed tomography. The PBMCs studied were ones that came from about 10 ml fresh peripheral blood.

This TCR was recovered from a young woman with Graves' hyperthyroidism. The chain recombines TRBV2 with TRBJ2-7; D perhaps matches TRBD2 (5 bases). The source material was blood. The CDR3 region is CASEDSSGTYEQYF. For the CDR3, the DNA is TGTGCCAGCGAGGACTCCTCAGGAACCTACGAGCAGTACTTC.